The 20 T cell receptor beta chains below were found in one sample sequenced in a study of CXCR3-negative and CXCR3-positive naive CD8 T cells. 5' RACE that incorporated UMI labels was used to prepare the TRB cDNA libraries. TCRdb reprocessed the 5' RACE reads, with one entry per CDR3 protein and no DNA. The specimen's table records 100,000 to 150,000 distinct CDR3 sequences. Source material: naive CXCR3- CD8+ T cells from blood. Subset noted: CD45RO-CCR7+CD27+CD95- naive CD8+ T cells lacking CXCR3 (TNR3-). All receptors derive from a human donor in good health. Some clones in this sample may be carry-over from other donors' samples.

The chain uses TRBV29-1 and TRBJ2-7. The CDR3 length is 12 residues. Germline V lookup: CDR1 SQVTM, CDR2 ANQGSEA. The CDR3 sequence is CSVVVYSYEQYF.

The rearrangement links TRBV12-3 or TRBV12-4 to TRBJ2-2. This CDR3 comprises 13 residues. This CDR3 is CASSLADPGELFF.

The gene calls are TRBV19 and TRBJ2-2. The CDR3 spans 14 residues. Germline lookup yields CDR1 LNHDA and CDR2 SQIVND (reference sequence). CDR3: CASRVAANTGELFF.

The gene calls are TRBV10-1 and TRBJ1-2. CDR1 and CDR2 (germline): WNHNN, SYGVQD (reference sequence). CDR3 length: 16 amino acids. CDR3 region: CASSEPTHGRGYGYTF.

V is TRBV15 and J is TRBJ2-1; the D call of TRBD1 rests on TCRdb alone, since no DNA is present to check it. The CDR3 is 17 amino acids. From germline, CDR1 is LNHNV and CDR2 YYDKDF (reference sequence). The CDR3 region is CATSREGAAGGYNEQFF.

CDR3 sequence reads: CSANGNAYEQYF. The chain carries TRBV29-1 and TRBJ2-7; with no DNA, the TCRdb D assignment of TRBD1 cannot be verified. The CDR3 runs 12 residues. The germline V gene encodes CDR1 SQVTM and CDR2 ANQGSEA.

The genes are TRBV7-9 and TRBJ2-7; TCRdb's D call, TRBD1, is unchecked because there is no DNA. The CDR3 spans 15 residues. Per the germline V gene, CDR1 is SEHNR and CDR2 is FQNEAQ (reference sequence). The CDR3 loop reads CASSYLRAAFSEQYF.

This rearrangement joins TRBV5-1 to TRBJ2-1; the TCRdb call, TRBD2, lacks DNA for checking. The length of the CDR3 is 15 residues. Germline V gives CDR1 SGHRS, CDR2 YFSETQ. The CDR3 sequence: CASSITSGRDIEQFF.

The rearrangement links TRBV29-1 to TRBJ2-7. CDR3 length: 13 residues. In germline, CDR1 is SQVTM, CDR2 ANQGSEA. Here the CDR3 reads CSVGLNRIDEQYF.

The rearrangement uses TRBV7-9 and TRBJ2-2. The CDR3 covers 15 residues. In germline, CDR1 is SEHNR, CDR2 FQNEAQ (reference sequence). The CDR3 spells CASSPDGRNTGELFF.

The J gene is TRBJ2-7, the V gene TRBV28; TCRdb returns TRBD1, unconfirmable since there is no DNA. This CDR3 spans 14 amino acids. CDR1 is MDHEN and CDR2 is SYDVKM in the germline V gene. This chain's CDR3 is CASSSSDRGLWQYF.

V usage is TRBV6-1 and J usage is TRBJ1-5. Germline V gives CDR1 MNHNS, CDR2 SASEGT. The CDR3 covers 16 residues. The CDR3 here is CASSEAEAWGNQPQHF.

CDR3 protein: CASSAGVRELFF. V is TRBV7-6 and J is TRBJ2-2; TCRdb selects TRBD1, and the lack of DNA leaves this call unchecked. The CDR3 covers 12 residues. The germline V gene has CDR1 SGHVS and CDR2 FNYEAQ.

The chain uses TRBV28 and TRBJ2-1. The CDR3 length is 16 residues. Germline V lookup: CDR1 MDHEN, CDR2 SYDVKM. The CDR3 region is CASSYTLSSSYNEQFF.

This rearrangement joins TRBV5-6 to TRBJ2-4; TCRdb indicates TRBD2, and absent DNA this call remains unverified. Germline V CDR1 and CDR2: SGHDT, YYEEEE. The CDR3 is 14 amino acids. The CDR3 spells CASRELREQNIQYF. Full variable domain (outside the CDR3, taken from reference TRBV5-6 and TRBJ2-4): DAGVTQSPTHLIKTRGQQVTLRCSPKSGHDTVSWYQQALGQGPQFIFQYYEEEERQRGNFPDRFSGHQFPNYSSELNVNALLLGDSALYLCASRELREQNIQYFGAGTRLSVL.

The V and J genes are TRBV29-1 and TRBJ2-7; with no DNA, the TCRdb D assignment of TRBD2 cannot be verified. This CDR3 spans 15 amino acids. Germline V gene data show CDR1 as SQVTM and CDR2 as ANQGSEA. CDR3 sequence: CSVEEVSGSRYEQYF.

This chain joins TRBV24-1 and TRBJ1-1; checking the TCRdb D call of TRBD1 is not possible without DNA. The CDR3 is made up of 17 amino acids. Germline CDR1 reads KGHDR; CDR2 reads SFDVKD. The CDR3 loop reads CATSDSSGDPRGAEAFF.

The chain joins TRBV20-1 to TRBJ1-4; TCRdb proposes TRBD1, but this gene call is untestable without DNA. The CDR3 is 16 residues long. Germline V CDR1 and CDR2: DFQATT, SNEGSKA (reference sequence). The CDR3 is CSALRDRGRLSEKLFF.

V usage is TRBV7-2 and J usage is TRBJ2-5; TCRdb's D gene call, TRBD1, goes unchecked for lack of DNA. This CDR3 spans 15 amino acids. Germline CDR1 reads SGHTA; CDR2 reads FQGNSA. CDR3 sequence: CASSSSGGAQETQYF.

The genes are TRBV29-1 and TRBJ1-2. Germline CDR1 SQVTM, CDR2 ANQGSEA. The CDR3 consists of 12 residues. The CDR3 loop reads CSVDRSRGGYTF.